This T cell receptor beta chain was identified in a study of shared clonotypes between healthy human individuals. Study-wide context: With ages of 18 to 49, the donors were two women and a few men.

Produced via immunoSEQ multiplex PCR; TCRdb's table is partial and in-frame only. The table shows some 96,000 clones, with approximately 51% occurring only once. The CDR3 runs 19 residues. The germline CDR1 and CDR2 sequences are MGHRA and YSYEKL. V dropped 0 bases and J dropped 4; count of bases not matched to a gene: 9. Notes on this clone: A clone one base away is much larger, so this may be a read error.

The clonotype originates from a woman aged 40 to 50 in good health. Some clones in this sample may be carry-over from other donors' samples. The rearrangement links TRBV4-1 to TRBJ2-7; 16 nucleotides align to TRBD2. The source material was PBMCs. This CDR3 reads CASSQDQGLAGGGVYEQYF. The CDR3 DNA reads as TGCGCCAGCAGCCAAGATCAGGGACTAGCGGGAGGGGGTGTGTACGAGCAGTACTTC.